This is a list of T cell receptor beta chains from one sample in a study of PD-L1 blockade in urothelial cancer. The data were produced by immunoSEQ multiplex PCR, yet TCRdb's version contains in-frame clones alone and is incomplete. The sample lists some 16,000 clones, about 89% seen once, with over 9.5% in the top ten. The specimen comprised PBMCs, sampled around atezolizumab (anti-PD-L1) treatment. These receptors came from a man in his 70s with urothelial cancer. The CDR3 runs from the conserved cysteine through the conserved F or W. D genes are given only for firm matches. The size field is filled for only some rows; it gives once, few, many or a size class.

TRBJ2-1 TRBV11-2 TRBD1 - TGTGCCAGCAGCTTAATACTGATCACAGGGGGGAATGAGCAGTTCTTC CASSLILITGGNEQFF
TRBJ1-5 TRBV6-1 - - TGTGCCAGCAGTATACAGGGTCTCAATCAGCCCCAGCATTTT CASSIQGLNQPQHF
TRBJ2-2 TRBV5-1 - - TGCGCCAGCGACGCGGGGACAGCCTACACCGGGGAGCTGTTTTTT CASDAGTAYTGELFF
TRBJ2-3 TRBV27 - - TGTGCCAGCAGTTTAGCGGGACCTAGCACAGATACGCAGTATTTT CASSLAGPSTDTQYF
TRBJ2-5 TRBV28 TRBD1 - TGTGCCAGCAGTTTACTCACAGGGGCCCAATACTTC CASSLLTGAQYF
TRBJ1-1 TRBV10-3 - - TGTGCCATCAGTGAGTCCTCAGGGAGGATGAACACTGAAGCTTTCTTT CAISESSGRMNTEAFF
TRBJ2-7 TRBV4-1 TRBD1 - TGCGCCAGCAGCCAAGCCACGACAGGGGGTGCGTACGAGCAGTACTTC CASSQATTGGAYEQYF
TRBJ2-7 TRBV4-1 - once TGCGCCAGCAGCTCTCCGGGACAAGCTTACGAGCAGTACTTC CASSSPGQAYEQYF
TRBJ1-2 TRBV28 - once TGTGCCAGCACCGAATCGGTGGGGGGAGGCTACACCTTC CASTESVGGGYTF
TRBJ2-1 TRBV5-4 TRBD2 - TGTGCCAGCAGCCTAGGCGGGGGGCCGAGCTCCTACAATGAGCAGTTCTTC CASSLGGGPSSYNEQFF
TRBJ1-2 TRBV20-1 - - TGCAGTGCTACCCGCGGGGGCTACACCTTC CSATRGGYTF
TRBJ2-2 TRBV6-5 - - TGTGCCAGCACCGCAGGGGCCGAATCCGGGGAGCTGTTTTTT CASTAGAESGELFF
TRBJ2-1 TRBV5-1 - - TGCGCCAGCAGCCTGATAGGTGTTGGGGGGAATGAGCAGTTCTTC CASSLIGVGGNEQFF
TRBJ2-2 TRBV10-3 - once TGTGCCATCAGCGAGGCTGGGGCCATAAACACCGGGGAGCTGTTTTTT CAISEAGAINTGELFF
TRBJ2-7 TRBV28 TRBD2 - TGTGCCAGCAGTTTCGGGGGGGCAGGATCCTACGAGCAGTACTTC CASSFGGAGSYEQYF
TRBJ2-1 TRBV27 TRBD2 - TGTGCCAGCAGTCCAGGGACTAGCGGGGTTAATGAGCAGTTCTTC CASSPGTSGVNEQFF
TRBJ1-2 TRBV7-8 - - TGTGCCAGCAGTAAAAACAGGGAAGGCTATGGCTACACCTTC CASSKNREGYGYTF
TRBJ1-1 TRBV7-9 - - TGTGCCAGCAGCCAACAGGGCTACACTGAAGCTTTCTTT CASSQQGYTEAFF
TRBJ2-7 TRBV2 - - TGTGCCAGCACCGAGGACAGAAGCTCCTACGAGCAGTACTTC CASTEDRSSYEQYF
TRBJ1-1 TRBV4-2 - - TGTGCCAGCAGCCAAGTTACAGGGATGGGTGCTTGGGCTTTCTTT CASSQVTGMGAWAFF
TRBJ1-5 TRBV19 TRBD1 - TGTGCCAGTAGCCGCCTTGGACAGGGGTTTAGCAATCAGCCCCAGCATTTT CASSRLGQGFSNQPQHF
TRBJ1-1 TRBV20-1 - few TGCAGTGCAAGGGGGGGGGCTGAAGCTTTCTTT CSARGGAEAFF
TRBJ1-3 TRBV10-3 - - TGTGCCACACAGGGTGAGGCCACCATATATTTT CATQGEATIYF
TRBJ2-2 TRBV5-8 - - TGTGCCACAGGGCCCTTTTGGGGCAGTTCCGGGGAGCTGTTTTTT CATGPFWGSSGELFF
TRBJ2-1 TRBV27 TRBD1 - TGTGCCAGCAGTCCACCCGCCGGGACAGGGGCCTACAATGAGCAGTTCTTC CASSPPAGTGAYNEQFF
TRBJ2-1 TRBV10-1 - - TGCGCCAGCAGTGGCGGCGCGGCGGGGGCGAATGAGCAGTTCTTC CASSGGAAGANEQFF
TRBJ1-2 TRBV9 - - TGTGCCAGCTCTCAGGTCCCGAACTATGGCTACACCTTC CASSQVPNYGYTF
TRBJ2-2 TRBV2 - - TGTGCCAGCAAATGGACCGGGGGGAACACCGGGGAGCTGTTTTTT CASKWTGGNTGELFF
TRBJ1-4 TRBV6-6 TRBD1 - TGTGCCAGCAGTCGGACAGGGTTTAATGAAAAACTGTTTTTT CASSRTGFNEKLFF
TRBJ2-6 TRBV30 TRBD2 few TGTGCCTGGAGTTTTAGCGGGGGATTTGGGGCCAACGTCCTGACTTTC CAWSFSGGFGANVLTF
TRBJ2-5 TRBV15 - - TGTGCCACCAGCGGCACAGGGTTCCAAGAGACCCAGTACTTC CATSGTGFQETQYF
TRBJ2-1 TRBV5-6 TRBD1 few TGTGCCAGCAGCTTTGGGACAGGTGCCTACAATGAGCAGTTCTTC CASSFGTGAYNEQFF
TRBJ2-2 TRBV29-1 TRBD2 - TGCAGCGCAGGAGCGGGGGGGTGGAACACCGGGGAGCTGTTTTTT CSAGAGGWNTGELFF
TRBJ2-2 TRBV6-1 - - TGTGCCAGCAGTGAAGCGCCAGAGAACACCGGGGAGCTGTTTTTT CASSEAPENTGELFF
TRBJ2-7 TRBV15 - once TGTGCCACCAGCAGAGGCAGGGCCCACGAGCAGTACTTC CATSRGRAHEQYF
TRBJ2-1 TRBV7-9 TRBD2 once TGTGCCAGCACCACTAGCGGGCCCTACAATGAGCAGTTCTTC CASTTSGPYNEQFF
TRBJ2-1 TRBV7-9 TRBD2 - TGTGCCAGCAGCCCTCTAGCGGGGGGGTCCTACAATGAGCAGTTCTTC CASSPLAGGSYNEQFF
TRBJ2-3 TRBV5-1 TRBD2 - TGCGCCAGCAGCTTGGTTGGCGGGGGGGGATCAGATACGCAGTATTTT CASSLVGGGGSDTQYF
TRBJ2-3 TRBV6-6 - - TGTGCCAGCAGTTACCCACAGGGATTCGGCACAGATACGCAGTATTTT CASSYPQGFGTDTQYF
TRBJ2-7 TRBV6-1 TRBD2 - TGTGCCAGCATCCGGGGGGGGACGAGCTCCTACGAGCAGTACTTC CASIRGGTSSYEQYF
TRBJ2-5 TRBV28 TRBD1 - TGTGCCAGCAGTCCGTGGACAGGGTGGTCAGAGACCCAGTACTTC CASSPWTGWSETQYF
TRBJ2-5 TRBV5-1 TRBD2 - TGCGCCAGCAGCTCAGCACCCAGCGGGGGACAAGAGACCCAGTACTTC CASSSAPSGGQETQYF
TRBJ1-1 TRBV4-1 TRBD1 - TGCGCCAGCAGACACAGGGGTCGGACTGAAGCTTTCTTT CASRHRGRTEAFF
TRBJ1-6 TRBV10-3 TRBD1 - TGTGCCATCGCCGGGACAGCGGGTTCACCCCTCCACTTT CAIAGTAGSPLHF
TRBJ1-5 TRBV30 - once TGTGCCTGGAGTATCGGAGGTTCTGTACAGCCCCAGCATTTT CAWSIGGSVQPQHF
TRBJ2-2 TRBV29-1 - - TGCAGCGTTGAACTTGAGTGGACCGGGGAGCTGTTTTTT CSVELEWTGELFF
TRBJ1-2 TRBV6-5 TRBD1 - TGTGCCAGCAAAGGACAGGGAGGTCTTACCGATGGCTACACCTTC CASKGQGGLTDGYTF
TRBJ2-7 TRBV5-1 TRBD1 few TGCGCCAGCGGGGACAGACCCTACGAGCAGTACTTC CASGDRPYEQYF
TRBJ1-2 TRBV19 TRBD1 - TGTGCCAGTAGTATTCCGACCCCGGGACAGGAGAACTATGGCTACACCTTC CASSIPTPGQENYGYTF
TRBJ1-1 TRBV7-8 - - TGTGCCAGCAGCCCTCGGGAGGGGAGGACTGAAGCTTTCTTT CASSPREGRTEAFF
TRBJ1-2 TRBV6-5 - - TGTGCCAGCAGTTACCGCCGGGGGGAAGGCTACACCTTC CASSYRRGEGYTF